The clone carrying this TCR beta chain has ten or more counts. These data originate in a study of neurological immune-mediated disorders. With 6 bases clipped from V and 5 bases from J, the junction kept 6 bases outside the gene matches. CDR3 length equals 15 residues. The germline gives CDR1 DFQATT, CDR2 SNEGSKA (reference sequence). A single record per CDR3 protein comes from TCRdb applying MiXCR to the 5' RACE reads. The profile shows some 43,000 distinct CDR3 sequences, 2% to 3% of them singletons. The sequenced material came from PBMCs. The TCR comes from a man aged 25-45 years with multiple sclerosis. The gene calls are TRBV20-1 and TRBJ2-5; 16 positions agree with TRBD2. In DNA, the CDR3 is TGCAGTGCCGGGGGACTAGCGGGAGGGAGGGAGACCCAGTACTTC. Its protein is CSAGGLAGGRETQYF.